This T cell receptor beta chain was profiled in a study of CD4+ T cells in melanoma. Notes on this clone: The target antigen is unknown.

Study-level results: A reported correlation linked neoantigen-specific CD4+ T cells to CD8+, macrophage and B cell function. In melanoma, neoantigen-specific CD4+ T cells reportedly differed in differentiation state.

Method: immunoSEQ multiplex PCR; TCRdb's copy keeps in-frame clones and lacks some. The data hold approximately 6,900 clones, with under 75% observed a single time. In germline, CDR1 is LNHNV, CDR2 YYDKDF (reference sequence). The CDR3 covers 14 residues. Trimming pared 8 bases from V and 6 bases from J, leaving 19 bases between. The sample comprised cells from a culture (not recorded whether cultured in vitro). The gene calls are TRBV15 and TRBJ1-2; a possible D gene is TRBD1 (6 bases). The clonotype originates from a human donor with melanoma. The CDR3 nucleotides are TGTGCCACCCGATCAATGGGGGGCTTAGATGGCTACACCTTC. This encodes CATRSMGGLDGYTF.